This T cell receptor (beta chain) was profiled in a study of shared clonotypes between healthy human individuals. Data came from immunoSEQ multiplex PCR; TCRdb stores just in-frame clones and leaves some out. The profile shows more than 1,200,000 clones, around 98.5% of them singletons. Germline V CDR1 and CDR2: SGDLS, YYNGEE. The CDR3 contains 16 residues. With V trimmed by 0 bases and J by 6 bases, 6 bases remained unmatched. This chain links TRBV9 with TRBJ2-7; 13 bases map to TRBD2. Input material: naive CD4+ T cells sorted from blood. As for subset: CD45RA+ positively selected. The TCR was taken from a man younger than 45 in good health. Written as DNA, the CDR3 is TGTGCCAGCAGCGTAGATGGACGACTAGCGGGAGGCGAGCAGTACTTC. Its translation: CASSVDGRLAGGEQYF.